The present entry profiles one TCR beta chain with its context. Its antigen is unknown. PCR was performed a second time for roughly 7 to 12 cycles using a sample-barcoded 5' primer and a J-beta primer mix. TCRdb itself ran the 5' RACE reads through MiXCR, one entry per CDR3 protein. The sample shows approximately 690,000 distinct CDR3 sequences, less than 45% of them seen only once. These data are taken from a study of blood T cells in healthy people across ages. Points from the study as a whole: Diversity of TCR beta per million T cells declined in a roughly linear way with age.

Every sample had a minimum of 7 million PBMCs isolated. Germline V gives CDR1 SGHRS, CDR2 YFSETQ. This CDR3 has 15 residues. The chain links TRBV5-1 to TRBJ2-1, with 8 bases that match TRBD2. With the DNA end fitting TRBJ2-7 better, the J assignment may be wrong. Sequenced input: blood. The source is a man older than 75 in good health. In DNA, the CDR3 is TGCGCCAGCTCCGGGGGGGGCGCAAATACGAACGAGCAGTACTTC. Its translation is CASSGGGANTNEQYF.